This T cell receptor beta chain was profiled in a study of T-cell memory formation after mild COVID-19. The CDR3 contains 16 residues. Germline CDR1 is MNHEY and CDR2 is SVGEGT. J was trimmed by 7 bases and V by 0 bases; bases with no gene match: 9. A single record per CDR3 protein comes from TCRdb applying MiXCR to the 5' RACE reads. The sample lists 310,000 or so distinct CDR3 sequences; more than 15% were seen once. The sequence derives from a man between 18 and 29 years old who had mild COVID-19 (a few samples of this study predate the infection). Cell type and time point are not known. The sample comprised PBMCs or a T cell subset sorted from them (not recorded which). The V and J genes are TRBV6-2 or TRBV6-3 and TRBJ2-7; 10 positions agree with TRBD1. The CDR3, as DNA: TGTGCCAGCAGTTACTCGACTGACAGGGGGCTATGGGAGCAGTACGTC. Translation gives CASSYSTDRGLWEQYV.